Below, 27 T cell receptor beta chains from the same sample are listed, as sequenced in a study of graft-versus-host responses after intestinal transplantation. Libraries were prepared by immunoSEQ multiplex PCR; TCRdb keeps only in-frame clonotypes and omits some of them. The sample has tens of thousands of clones, around 92% seen once. Their specific antigens are unknown. Sequencing was performed on unstimulated CD4+ T cells sorted from spleen or lymph node cells, taken before intestinal transplant. The source of these receptors is a human donor who received an intestinal transplant.

This clone was detected only once. V and J are TRBV7-2 and TRBJ2-7, with no clear D. CDR1 SGHTA and CDR2 FQGNSA come from the germline V gene. This CDR3 has 15 amino acids. Trimming pared 5 bases from V and 2 bases from J, leaving 16 bases between. The CDR3 is CASSPRAQVPYEQYF. CDR3 DNA sequence: TGTGCCAGCAGCCCCCGCGCCCAGGTTCCCTACGAGCAGTACTTC.

The chain employs TRBV6-5 and TRBJ1-1, with D maybe TRBD1 (6 bases). The germline CDR1 and CDR2 sequences are MNHEY and SVGAGI. The CDR3 runs to 11 residues. Trimming removed 6 bases at V and 6 bases at J, with 8 bases between. In DNA, the CDR3 is TGTGCCAGCAGCAGGGGTGCTGAAGCTTTCTTT. Protein: CASSRGAEAFF.

The chain recombines TRBV4-3 with TRBJ2-3; 8 bases map to TRBD2. With V trimmed by 3 bases and J by 5 bases, 22 bases remained unmatched. Germline lookup yields CDR1 LGHNA and CDR2 YSLEER. This CDR3 has 20 amino acids. Here the CDR3 reads CASSQDNNQRGSSFLDTQYF. CDR3 in DNA: TGCGCCAGCAGCCAGGATAACAACCAGCGGGGGAGCAGTTTTTTAGATACGCAGTATTTT.

The chain carries TRBV30 and TRBJ1-2; D gene unclear. V was cut by 1 base and J by 6 bases, with 15 bases left in between. This CDR3 region has 14 residues. Germline-derived CDR1 and CDR2 are GTSNPN and SVGIG (reference sequence). DNA for the CDR3: TGTGCCTGGAGTGCCCGACGGGTCGTCGATGGCTACACCTTC. Its protein product is CAWSARRVVDGYTF. The full variable domain, completed using reference TRBV30 and TRBJ1-2, is SQTIHQWPATLVQPVGSPLSLECTVEGTSNPNLYWYRQAAGRGLQLLFYSVGIGQISSEVPQNLSASRPQDRQFILSSKKLLLSDSGFYLCAWSARRVVDGYTFGSGTRLTVV.

V and J are TRBV19 and TRBJ1-2; TRBD1 aligns across 7 bases. Trimming at V came to 6 bases and at J to 0 bases, leaving 7 bases not matched to a gene. The CDR3 totals 15 residues. Looked up from germline, CDR1 is LNHDA and CDR2 is SQIVND (reference sequence). CDR3 in amino acids: CASRRAGTANYGYTF. For the CDR3, the DNA is TGTGCCAGTAGGAGAGCCGGGACAGCTAACTATGGCTACACCTTC.

V usage is TRBV19 and J usage is TRBJ1-5; 11 nucleotides agree with TRBD1. V gave up 4 bases and J gave up 0 bases; unmatched junction bases: 5. The CDR3 covers 17 residues. The germline gives CDR1 LNHDA, CDR2 SQIVND (reference sequence). The CDR3 sequence is CASSRGTGGVSNQPQHF. In DNA, the CDR3 is TGTGCCAGTAGTAGGGGGACAGGGGGGGTTAGCAATCAGCCCCAGCATTTT.

This sequence joins TRBV19 and TRBJ2-7; 7 bases match TRBD1. V lost 3 bases, J lost 3 bases, and 2 bases stayed unmatched. Germline V gene sequence: CDR1 LNHDA, CDR2 SQIVND (reference sequence). The CDR3 is 13 amino acids. The CDR3 DNA reads as TGTGCCAGTAGTATCCGGGACAGCTACGAGCAGTACTTC. This encodes CASSIRDSYEQYF.

The V gene is TRBV4-3, the J gene TRBJ1-1; no clear D gene. The CDR3 consists of 12 residues. V was trimmed by 8 bases and J by 0 bases, leaving 7 bases between them. Germline CDR1 LGHNA, CDR2 YSLEER. The CDR3 spells CASGSLNTEAFF. CDR3 bases: TGCGCCAGCGGCTCGCTGAACACTGAAGCTTTCTTT.

The chain recombines TRBV9 with TRBJ2-3; D ambiguous. There are 12 residues in the CDR3. Trimming took off 1 base at V and 3 bases at J, with 3 bases between the two ends. Looked up from germline, CDR1 is SGDLS and CDR2 is YYNGEE. The CDR3 region is CASSVSTDTQYF. The CDR3 coding sequence is TGTGCCAGCAGCGTATCAACAGATACGCAGTATTTT.

The chain combines TRBV20-1 with TRBJ1-2; D not resolved. The germline V gene has CDR1 DFQATT and CDR2 SNEGSKA (reference sequence). The V end was cut by 4 bases, the J end by 5 bases, with 8 bases between. This CDR3 has 11 residues. The DNA for the CDR3 is TGCAGTGCTACCAATCAGTATGGCTACACCTTC. As protein: CSATNQYGYTF.

A remark on this clone: Other DNA variants within this sample encode the same CDR3. V and J are TRBV20-1 and TRBJ1-2, with D uncertain. The CDR3 sequence is 11 residues long. The germline V and J ends were trimmed by 3 bases and 5 bases, with 7 bases remaining between them. CDR1 DFQATT and CDR2 SNEGSKA come from the germline V gene (reference sequence). The CDR3 DNA follows: TGCAGTGCTAGGTCGGGGTATGGCTACACCTTC. It specifies CSARSGYGYTF.

This clone has only one observation. The chain uses TRBV10-2 and TRBJ1-5; D perhaps matches TRBD1 (5 bases). The CDR3 consists of 14 residues. The V end was cut by 6 bases, the J end by 1 base, with 10 bases between. Germline V gene sequence: CDR1 WSHSY, CDR2 SAAADI. The CDR3 sequence: CASRAQESNQPQHF. In nucleotides, the CDR3 is TGCGCCAGCAGGGCACAGGAAAGCAATCAGCCCCAGCATTTT.

This clone was seen only a few times. A read error may account for a junction end that differs from germline. The V gene is TRBV5-1, the J gene TRBJ1-3, with D perhaps matching TRBD1 (6 bases). The germline V gene encodes CDR1 SGHRS and CDR2 YFSETQ. The CDR3 totals 12 residues. CDR3 loop: CASSPRQVLPDF. DNA for the CDR3: TGCGCCAGCAGCCCTCGACAGGTCCTCCCGGATTTT.

Regarding this clone: This same CDR3 is encoded by further DNA sequences in the sample. The V gene is TRBV20-1, the J gene TRBJ1-2; no clear D gene. Trimming pared 1 base from V and 4 bases from J, leaving 4 bases between. This CDR3 region has 11 residues. Germline-derived CDR1 and CDR2 are DFQATT and SNEGSKA (reference sequence). The CDR3 protein is CSARGAYGYTF. The CDR3 coding sequence is TGCAGTGCTAGAGGAGCCTATGGCTACACCTTC.

The chain joins TRBV9 to TRBJ2-5; TRBD2 is a possible D gene (6 bases). CDR1 and CDR2 (germline): SGDLS, YYNGEE. This CDR3 comprises 15 residues. The V end was cut by 0 bases, the J end by 2 bases, with 11 bases between. The CDR3 protein is CASSVVGGLQETQYF. The CDR3 DNA sequence: TGTGCCAGCAGCGTAGTGGGGGGTTTACAAGAGACCCAGTACTTC.

This clone was detected once. V is TRBV18 and J is TRBJ2-1, with 7 bases that match TRBD2. Germline V gene lookup returns CDR1 KGHSH and CDR2 LQKENI. V shed 2 bases and J 4 bases; nucleotides not matched to a gene: 8. The CDR3 length is 16 residues. Here the CDR3 reads CASSPFLRGVYNEQFF. CDR3 coding DNA: TGTGCCAGCTCACCATTTTTACGGGGGGTATACAATGAGCAGTTCTTC.

This clone occurred once. V usage is TRBV30 and J usage is TRBJ2-7; maybe TRBD1 (6 bases). The CDR3 is 15 residues long. Germline CDR1 and CDR2: GTSNPN and SVGIG (reference sequence). Deletions cut 0 bases from V and 3 bases from J, with 15 bases between. DNA of the CDR3: TGTGCCTGGAGTGTAAGAGGGACATACTACTACGAGCAGTACTTC. Its translation: CAWSVRGTYYYEQYF.

The rearrangement links TRBV5-1 to TRBJ2-7; 10 nucleotides match TRBD1. CDR3 length equals 14 residues. Looked up from germline, CDR1 is SGHRS and CDR2 is YFSETQ. V was clipped by 4 bases and J by 5 bases; unmatched bases: 6. This CDR3 reads CASSPDRGPDEQYF. In DNA form, the CDR3 reads TGCGCCAGCAGCCCTGACAGGGGGCCCGACGAGCAGTACTTC.

The V gene is TRBV30, the J gene TRBJ1-5, with D maybe TRBD1 (5 bases). CDR1 and CDR2 (germline): GTSNPN, SVGIG (reference sequence). Trimming removed 1 base at V and 5 bases at J, with 15 bases between. The CDR3 loop spans 15 amino acids. The CDR3 DNA follows: TGTGCCTGGAGTGCCTTAGGAGGAGGGGATCAGCCCCAGCATTTT. It is translated as CAWSALGGGDQPQHF.

This rearrangement joins TRBV28 to TRBJ2-7, with 8 bases identical to TRBD1. Germline loops: CDR1 MDHEN, CDR2 SYDVKM. V was pared by 7 bases and J by 3 bases, with 8 bases of the junction left unmatched. This CDR3 is 14 amino acids long. CDR3 nucleotides: TGTGCCAGCACCTCGGGGACAGGCCGCTACGAGCAGTACTTC. It yields the protein CASTSGTGRYEQYF.

The V and J genes are TRBV7-2 and TRBJ1-6; a possible D gene is TRBD1 (5 bases). V lost 2 bases to trimming and J lost 8 bases, with 19 bases between them. Germline values: CDR1 SGHTA, CDR2 FQGNSA. This CDR3 has 17 amino acids. CDR3 DNA sequence: TGTGCCAGCAGCTTACATCAAATGGGGACGGGGGATTCACCCCTCCACTTT. It yields the protein CASSLHQMGTGDSPLHF.

This sequence joins TRBV2 and TRBJ2-3, with 9 bases lining up with TRBD2. V lost 2 bases, J lost 6 bases, and 6 bases stayed unmatched. The CDR3 is 15 amino acids. CDR1 and CDR2 (germline): SNHLY, FYNNEI. The CDR3 protein is CASSERRGGLDTQYF. CDR3 coding DNA: TGTGCCAGCAGTGAAAGGCGGGGGGGCCTTGATACGCAGTATTTT.

The chain carries TRBV9 and TRBJ1-2; no reliable D call. This CDR3 has 14 residues. Germline lookup yields CDR1 SGDLS and CDR2 YYNGEE. V lost 2 bases, J lost 4 bases, and 12 bases lay in between. In DNA form, the CDR3 reads TGTGCCAGCAGCGTCGGGGAATCAATCTATGGCTACACCTTC. Its protein product is CASSVGESIYGYTF.

The chain combines TRBV2 with TRBJ2-7; 9 bases match TRBD2. This CDR3 has 13 amino acids. The J segment lost 7 bases and the V segment lost 9 bases, leaving 10 bases of the junction unmatched. CDR1 is SNHLY, CDR2 FYNNEI, per germline. The CDR3 sequence is CASVGGGAWEQYF. CDR3 nucleotides: TGTGCCAGTGTCGGCGGGGGGGCATGGGAGCAGTACTTC.

The chain has TRBV6-5 and TRBJ1-2; 11 bases agree with TRBD1. The junction had 8 bases not matched to a gene; V was cut back by 6 bases and J by 5 bases. Germline CDR1 MNHEY, CDR2 SVGAGI. CDR3 size: 15 residues. This chain's CDR3 is CASSRDRGRLYGYTF. In nucleotides, the CDR3 is TGTGCCAGCAGCAGGGACAGGGGGAGATTATATGGCTACACCTTC.

This clone was seen just once. The V and J genes are TRBV19 and TRBJ2-2; D might be TRBD1 (5 bases). This CDR3 is built from 13 residues. V lost 5 bases and J 4 bases, leaving 8 bases between the germline ends. CDR1 and CDR2 from the germline V gene are LNHDA and SQIVND (reference sequence). The chain's CDR3 is CASSERGTGELFF. The CDR3 nucleotides are TGTGCCAGTAGTGAAAGGGGCACCGGGGAGCTGTTTTTT.

This chain connects TRBV2 to TRBJ1-6; tentative D call: TRBD1 (6 bases). The CDR3 has 15 residues. V gave up 8 bases and J gave up 5 bases, with 16 bases separating them. The germline gives CDR1 SNHLY, CDR2 FYNNEI. The CDR3 DNA reads TGTGCCAGCGCACTTTTGGGGGACAATAATTCACCCCTCCACTTT. Its protein is CASALLGDNNSPLHF.